This TCR beta chain stems from a study of T-cell reconstitution after alpha-beta-depleted transplantation in children. General study findings and limits: Some patients' high day-60 TCRbeta diversity was attributed to recipient cells surviving conditioning. Fresh T-cell production supplied most of the T-cell counts and diversity seen one year after transplant.

Researchers prepared the TCRbeta library using unique molecular identifiers, the study reports. MiXCR, applied by TCRdb to the PCR reads, yields one record per CDR3 protein. This sample has about 70,000 distinct CDR3 sequences, with roughly a tenth found just once. This clonotype was counted at least ten times. Its antigen is not identified. Per germline, CDR1 SGHRS and CDR2 YFSETQ. CDR3 length equals 17 residues. V was pared by 4 bases and J by 0 bases, with 10 bases of the junction left unmatched. The J gene is TRBJ2-3, the V gene TRBV5-1; 8 bases match TRBD2. This sample comprised PBMCs, obtained before TCRalphabeta/CD19-depleted stem cell transplant. This TCR was sampled from a boy younger than 18 with acute myeloid leukemia, due to receive a stem cell transplant. The DNA for the CDR3 is TGCGCCAGCAGCATAAGCGGGAGACCCTCTAGCACAGATACGCAGTATTTT. As protein: CASSISGRPSSTDTQYF. The whole variable domain, remainder taken from reference TRBV5-1 and TRBJ2-3, is KAGVTQTPRYLIKTRGQQVTLSCSPISGHRSVSWYQQTPGQGLQFLFEYFSETQRNKGNFPGRFSGRQFSNSRSEMNVSTLELGDSALYLCASSISGRPSSTDTQYFGPGTRLTVL.